The following is a T cell receptor beta chain sequence with its context. The clone's antigen remains unknown. No quality values exist for individual bases; no much larger clone is one base distant. Inclusive of the bounding cysteine and phenylalanine, the CDR3 is 11 residues long. CDR3 DNA only is kept here, 33 bases in frame from base 1. At the junction V is shortened by 8 bases and J by 3 bases, with 10 bases in between. CDR1 and CDR2, looked up from the germline V gene (reference sequence), are DFQATT and SNEGSKA. These data belong to a study of OX40 agonist ivuxolimab in advanced cancers. Describing the broader study: Ivuxolimab was an agonistic, fully human IgG2 monoclonal antibody directed against OX40 (CD134), a costimulatory receptor. Intravenous ivuxolimab was administered to patients every 2 weeks at six dose levels: 0.01, 0.1, 0.3, 1.5, 3 and 10 mg/kg. Of the roughly 51 patients in dose escalation, 19 had hepatocellular carcinoma, about 15 had melanoma, 9 had renal cell carcinoma and 9 had head and neck cancer. The dose-escalation cohort was about 87% male with a mean age of roughly 62 years, ranging from about 20 to 85. Prior anti-PD-1, anti-PD-L1 or anti-CTLA-4 therapy was permitted, and checkpoint inhibitors had been received by roughly two fifths of dose-escalation patients. Three dose-escalation patients achieved partial responses, one with hepatocellular carcinoma and two with cutaneous melanoma. The purpose of peripheral TCRbeta sequencing was to test whether ivuxolimab changed TCR sequence diversity and led to clonal T-cell expansion. The monotherapy dose-escalation portion (N ≈ 50 patients) of the phase I ivuxolimab trial is reported in the paper.

For sequencing of the TCRbeta CDR3 region, genomic DNA was extracted from the sorted cells. The immunoSEQ Assay was used for sequencing of TCRbeta CDR3 regions. Sourced from immuneACCESS, this table was stored by TCRdb with only in-frame sequences that have V and J called. A share of the clones is absent; for the studies checked, an unresolved V gene accounts for under half, and the remainder has no known explanation. This sample lists approximately 80,000 clones; about nine tenths were detected once. Of the sample, about 0.2% is held by the ten largest clones. Overall results and qualifications from the work: Low levels of normalized T-cell clonal expansion were also shown by some nonresponding patients. The antigen specificity of the peripheral T cells that underwent clonal expansion was not determined. Clonal expansion of both CD4+ and CD8+ blood T cells was observed from baseline to week 6 at doses 0.1 to 3.0 mg/kg. On average, CD8+ T cells showed more expanded clones than CD4+ T cells after ivuxolimab. In the 0.1-3.0 mg/kg groups, partial responders were among the patients with the lowest normalized peripheral clonal expansion, particularly in CD8+ T cells.

Patients with autoimmune disease history or receiving systemic immunosuppression were excluded from the trial. In every dose cohort, peripheral blood was drawn for TCR sequencing at baseline, cycle 4 day 1, and cycle 7 day 1. Samples came from an open-label, multicenter, first-in-human phase I dose-escalation trial of ivuxolimab. The trial enrolled adults with locally advanced or metastatic head and neck squamous cell, hepatocellular, melanoma or renal cell carcinoma. Before TCR sequencing, CD4+ T cells and CD8+ T cells were sorted from peripheral blood as separate populations. The chain was built from TRBV20-1 and TRBJ2-5, with the D gene uncertain. This material consisted of CD4+ or CD8+ T cells sorted from blood, taken in a trial of the OX40 agonist ivuxolimab. This sequence originates from an adult with an advanced solid tumor such as melanoma, head and neck, liver or kidney cancer. The sequence in DNA is TGCAGTCCGCGGAGAGAAGAGACCCAGTACTTC. It encodes CSPRREETQYF.